This T cell receptor beta chain was found in a study of OX40 agonist ivuxolimab in advanced cancers. For context, the study as a whole: Ivuxolimab, which targeted the costimulatory receptor OX40 (CD134), was an agonistic, fully human IgG2 monoclonal antibody. The point of sequencing TCRbeta in the periphery was to test whether ivuxolimab changed TCR sequence diversity and drove clonal T-cell expansion. In the dose-escalation cohort, 75% to 85% of patients were male, and the mean age was 60 years with a range of roughly 23 to 79. Partial responses occurred in three dose-escalation patients, of whom one had hepatocellular carcinoma and two had cutaneous melanoma. The monotherapy dose-escalation portion (N of about 47 patients) of the phase I ivuxolimab trial is reported in the paper. Prior anti-PD-1, anti-PD-L1 or anti-CTLA-4 therapy was permitted, and approximately 40% of dose-escalation patients had received checkpoint inhibitors. Intravenous ivuxolimab was administered to patients every 2 weeks at six dose levels: 0.01, 0.1, 0.3, 1.5, 3 and 10 mg/kg. Of the approximately 53 patients in dose escalation, about 20 had hepatocellular carcinoma, about 15 had melanoma, 9 had renal cell carcinoma and 9 had head and neck cancer.

The trial excluded patients who had a history of autoimmune disease or were on systemic immunosuppression. Peripheral blood for TCR sequencing was collected from all dose cohorts at baseline, on cycle 4 day 1, and on cycle 7 day 1. The samples were taken from a phase I, first-in-human, multicenter, open-label dose-escalation trial of ivuxolimab. The trial enrolled adults with locally advanced or metastatic head and neck squamous cell, hepatocellular, melanoma or renal cell carcinoma. Before TCR sequencing, CD4+ T cells and CD8+ T cells were sorted from peripheral blood as separate populations. Spanning cysteine to phenylalanine, the CDR3 consists of 13 amino acids. The retained sequence is limited to the CDR3, 39 bases, with the frame set at the first base. Per the germline V gene, SGHDT is the CDR1 and YYEEEE is the CDR2. V is shortened by 4 bases, J by 2 bases, and the region joining them spans 9 bases.

About this clone itself: What this receptor recognizes is not known. No qualities accompany the bases; no much larger clone lies one base away.

For sequencing of the TCRbeta CDR3 region, genomic DNA was extracted from the sorted cells. The immunoSEQ Assay was used to sequence the TCRbeta CDR3 regions. TCRdb carries this immuneACCESS record with in-frame sequences only. Its versions omit some clonotypes, under half of them owing to an unresolved V gene in the studies checked, with the rest unexplained. The sample profile shows some 60,000 clones; almost 95% of them were found once. The ten largest clones add up to around a fifth of the sample. What the research found in general, with its limitations: Low levels of normalized T-cell clonal expansion were also seen in some patients who did not respond. In the 0.1-3.0 mg/kg groups, partial responders had among the lowest normalized peripheral clonal expansion, particularly in CD8+ T cells. On average, CD8+ T cells showed more expanded clones than CD4+ T cells after ivuxolimab. At doses of 0.1 to 3.0 mg/kg, clonal expansion of both CD4+ and CD8+ blood T cells was observed from baseline to week 6. The antigen specificity of the clonally expanded peripheral T cells was not determined.

The V and J segments used are TRBV5-6 and TRBJ1-2; too little of a D gene remains to name it. This material consisted of CD4+ or CD8+ T cells sorted from blood, taken in a trial of the OX40 agonist ivuxolimab. This clonotype originated in an adult with an advanced solid tumor such as melanoma, head and neck, liver or kidney cancer. Here is the DNA: TGTGCCAGCAGCGTCGATAGCAACTATGGCTACACCTTC. Protein translation: CASSVDSNYGYTF.